The clone carrying this TCR beta chain was picked up a small number of times. The sample comes from a study of T cell changes during pregnancy in multiple sclerosis. The assay was immunoSEQ multiplex PCR, and TCRdb's table has in-frame clones only and misses some. Found here are approximately 41,000 clones, just under 95% of them singletons; the top ten hold 0.55% to 0.85%. V lost 3 bases, J lost 2 bases, and 14 bases lay in between. CDR3 size: 15 residues. Per germline, CDR1 SGDLS and CDR2 YYNGEE. Here the sequenced sample was CD4+ T cells from peripheral blood mononuclear cells, taken in the first trimester of pregnancy. The sequence was obtained from a female donor with multiple sclerosis, enrolled in a pregnancy study. V gene TRBV9 combines with J gene TRBJ1-1; TRBD1 is a possible D gene (5 bases). The CDR3 region has the DNA TGTGCCAGCAGCGGAGGACATTTAGGAAACACTGAAGCTTTCTTT. Translated: CASSGGHLGNTEAFF. The whole variable domain, remainder taken from reference TRBV9 and TRBJ1-1, is DSGVTQTPKHLITATGQRVTLRCSPRSGDLSVYWYQQSLDQGLQFLIQYYNGEERAKGNILERFSAQQFPDLHSELNLSSLELGDSALYFCASSGGHLGNTEAFFGQGTRLTVV.